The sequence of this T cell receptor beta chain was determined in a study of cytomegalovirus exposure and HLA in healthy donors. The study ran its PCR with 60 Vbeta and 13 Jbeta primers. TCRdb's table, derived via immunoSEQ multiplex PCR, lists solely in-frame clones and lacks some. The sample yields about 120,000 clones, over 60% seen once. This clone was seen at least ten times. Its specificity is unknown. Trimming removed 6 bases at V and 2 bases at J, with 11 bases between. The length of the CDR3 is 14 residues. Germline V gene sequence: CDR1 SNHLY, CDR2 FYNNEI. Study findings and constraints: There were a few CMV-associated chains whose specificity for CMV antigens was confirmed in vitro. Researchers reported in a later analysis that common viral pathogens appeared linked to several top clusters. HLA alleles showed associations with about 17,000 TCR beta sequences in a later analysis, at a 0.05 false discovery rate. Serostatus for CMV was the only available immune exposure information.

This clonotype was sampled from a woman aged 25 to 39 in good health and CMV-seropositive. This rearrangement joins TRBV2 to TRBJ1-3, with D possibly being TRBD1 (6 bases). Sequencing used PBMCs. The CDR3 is CASSRGKAGNTIYF. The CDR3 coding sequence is TGTGCCAGCAGCAGGGGAAAGGCTGGAAACACCATATATTTT.